The 21 T cell receptor beta chains below were found in one sample sequenced in a study of sequential checkpoint blockade in melanoma. The data were produced by immunoSEQ multiplex PCR, yet TCRdb's version contains in-frame clones alone and is incomplete. The table has about 3,600 clones, 45% to 65% seen once. Treatment meaning: randomized to nivolumab then ipilimumab (arm A) or the reverse (arm B). The material sequenced was CD8+ T cells sorted from blood (inferred from file names), taken from a patient given nivolumab and ipilimumab in sequence. These receptors came from a human donor with melanoma.

The V and J genes are TRBV28 and TRBJ2-1, with 11 bases identical to TRBD2. The CDR3 is 15 residues long. CDR1 and CDR2 from the germline V gene are MDHEN and SYDVKM. After removal of 2 bases from V and 4 bases from J, the junction contained 1 base not matched to a gene. The CDR3 loop is CASSLGTSGYNEQFF. The CDR3 DNA reads as TGTGCCAGCAGTTTAGGGACTAGCGGTTACAATGAGCAGTTCTTC.

V and J are TRBV7-9 and TRBJ2-4; 9 bases agree with TRBD1. The V and J ends lost 5 bases and 2 bases, in that order; junction bases with no gene match: 7. Looked up from germline, CDR1 is SEHNR and CDR2 is FQNEAQ (reference sequence). CDR3 length equals 16 residues. CDR3 sequence: CASSPRQGGTKNIQYF. CDR3 sequence (DNA): TGTGCCAGCAGCCCAAGACAGGGGGGTACCAAAAACATTCAGTACTTC. Together with reference TRBV7-9 and TRBJ2-4, the CDR3 gives the full variable domain: DTGVSQNPRHKITKRGQNVTFRCDPISEHNRLYWYRQTLGQGPEFLTYFQNEAQLEKSRLLSDRFSAERPKGSFSTLEIQRTEQGDSAMYLCASSPRQGGTKNIQYFGAGTRLSVL.

The gene calls are TRBV6-6 and TRBJ2-3, with TRBD2 matching over 12 bases. This CDR3 is 15 amino acids long. Germline V gene sequence: CDR1 MNHNY, CDR2 SVGAGI (reference sequence). V gave up 6 bases and J gave up 4 bases; unmatched junction bases: 5. The CDR3 nucleotides read TGTGCCAGCAGCTCGACTAGCGGGAGCGCAGATACGCAGTATTTT. The encoded protein is CASSSTSGSADTQYF.

This chain connects TRBV5-1 to TRBJ1-2; D uncertain. The CDR3 is 13 amino acids. Germline loops: CDR1 SGHRS, CDR2 YFSETQ. Trimming left V 5 bases short and J 2 bases short, with 10 bases between. CDR3 sequence reads: CASRPPRNYGYTF. The CDR3 DNA follows: TGCGCCAGCAGGCCACCGAGGAACTATGGCTACACCTTC.

V is TRBV6-5 and J is TRBJ1-2, with D possibly matching TRBD1 (6 bases). The CDR3 has 14 amino acids. V was cut by 0 bases and J by 2 bases, with 7 bases left in between. Germline-derived CDR1 and CDR2 are MNHEY and SVGAGI. CDR3 loop: CASSYSGTNYGYTF. CDR3 coding DNA: TGTGCCAGCAGTTACTCCGGGACAAACTATGGCTACACCTTC.

This clone was recorded a few times. This likely came from a read error, as a far larger clone is one base away. The genes are TRBV23-1 and TRBJ1-2; 8 positions agree with TRBD1. TRBV23-1 qualifies as an ORF whose function is uncertain. The ends lost 6 bases at V and 8 bases at J; junction bases unmatched: 8. CDR3 length equals 13 residues. The CDR3 DNA sequence: TGCGCCAGCAGCTTGGCAGGGGGCTGGGGCTACACCTTC. It translates to CASSLAGGWGYTF.

There are a few counts of this clone. The rearrangement uses TRBV19 and TRBJ2-7; the D gene is possibly TRBD1 (6 bases). The germline gives CDR1 LNHDA, CDR2 SQIVND (reference sequence). V was clipped by 9 bases and J by 5 bases, with 11 bases between them. The CDR3 spans 11 residues. CDR3 loop: CASRDIHEQYF. Here the CDR3 DNA reads TGTGCCAGCCGGGACATCCACGAGCAGTACTTC.

V and J are TRBV7-9 and TRBJ1-1, with 7 bases aligning to TRBD1. In germline, CDR1 is SEHNR, CDR2 FQNEAQ (reference sequence). J was trimmed by 0 bases and V by 2 bases; bases with no gene match: 9. This CDR3 comprises 17 residues. The CDR3 loop is CASSLLGPTGLNTEAFF. The CDR3 nucleotides read TGTGCCAGCAGCTTATTAGGTCCGACAGGGCTGAACACTGAAGCTTTCTTT.

The chain joins TRBV5-1 to TRBJ1-4, with no clear D. The V and J ends lost 7 bases and 3 bases respectively, with 19 bases between them. Germline V gene lookup returns CDR1 SGHRS and CDR2 YFSETQ. There are 16 residues in the CDR3. In DNA, the CDR3 is TGCGCCAGCGGTCGGGGAGAATTTGTAGCTAATGAAAAACTGTTTTTT. The encoded protein is CASGRGEFVANEKLFF. Variable domain in full (rest from reference TRBV5-1 and TRBJ1-4): KAGVTQTPRYLIKTRGQQVTLSCSPISGHRSVSWYQQTPGQGLQFLFEYFSETQRNKGNFPGRFSGRQFSNSRSEMNVSTLELGDSALYLCASGRGEFVANEKLFFGSGTQLSVL.

The rearrangement uses TRBV28 and TRBJ1-6; D possibly corresponds to TRBD1 (6 bases). The CDR3 runs to 14 residues. Trimming shortened V by 7 bases and J by 7 bases, and 14 bases separated the two germline ends. Germline assignment: CDR1 MDHEN and CDR2 SYDVKM. CDR3 residues: CASTRTVPNSPLHF. CDR3 DNA sequence: TGTGCCAGCACCAGGACAGTCCCCAATTCACCCCTCCACTTT.

The chain uses TRBV5-4 and TRBJ2-1, with 7 bases that match TRBD1. Trimming cost V 5 bases and J 4 bases; bases outside gene matches: 6. The germline gives CDR1 SGHNT, CDR2 YYREEE (reference sequence). This CDR3 has 14 residues. CDR3 nucleotides: TGTGCCAGCAGGCCCGACAGGGTTTACAATGAGCAGTTCTTC. Translating it yields CASRPDRVYNEQFF.

The V gene is TRBV15, the J gene TRBJ1-1, with no clear D. The germline gives CDR1 LNHNV, CDR2 YYDKDF (reference sequence). Deletions cut 3 bases from V and 4 bases from J, with 15 bases between. The CDR3 is made up of 15 amino acids. As DNA, the CDR3 is TGTGCCACCAGCAGTACCAGCCTGAGGGTCACTGAAGCTTTCTTT. It specifies CATSSTSLRVTEAFF.

This clone was detected a few times. The chain links TRBV6-4 to TRBJ2-1, with a weak D call TRBD2 (6 bases). The CDR3 sequence is 16 residues long. Trimming cost V 2 bases and J 8 bases, with 19 bases left between them. The germline gives CDR1 MRHNA, CDR2 SNTAGT. CDR3 sequence reads: CASSDAPDGGSDEQFF. The CDR3 nucleotides are TGTGCCAGCAGTGACGCCCCCGACGGGGGTAGCGATGAGCAGTTCTTC.

The chain joins TRBV6-5 to TRBJ2-1, with D hard to call. From germline, CDR1 is MNHEY and CDR2 SVGAGI. The CDR3 length is 12 residues. The V end lost 4 bases, the J end lost 6 bases, and 7 bases lay between the germline ends. The chain's CDR3 is CASSLLVNEQFF. In DNA form, the CDR3 reads TGTGCCAGCAGTTTACTTGTCAATGAGCAGTTCTTC.

V gene TRBV4-2 combines with J gene TRBJ2-7; TRBD1 matches 7 bases. Germline CDR1 and CDR2: LGHNA and YNFKEQ. The CDR3 totals 14 residues. V lost 5 bases, J lost 5 bases, and 9 bases stayed unmatched. The CDR3 loop is CASSFSLTGHEQYF. Here the CDR3 DNA reads TGTGCCAGCAGCTTTAGCCTGACAGGGCACGAGCAGTACTTC.

This clone has more than one count but fewer than ten. This likely reflects a read error, since a far larger clone is one base away. This chain uses TRBV5-1 with TRBJ1-2, with TRBD1 matching 8 bases. Germline lookup yields CDR1 SGHRS and CDR2 YFSETQ. This CDR3 has 13 residues. The CDR3 is CASSLAGGWGYPF. CDR3 coding DNA: TGCGCCAGCAGCTTGGCAGGGGGCTGGGGCTACCCCTTC.

V usage is TRBV29-1 and J usage is TRBJ2-7; D not resolved. CDR3 length: 14 residues. Trimming stripped 7 bases from V and 2 bases from J, with 18 bases between. Germline V gene lookup returns CDR1 SQVTM and CDR2 ANQGSEA. In DNA form, the CDR3 reads TGCAGCGCTTCCGGGTCCGCACTCACCTACGAGCAGTACTTC. Amino acids: CSASGSALTYEQYF.

The chain is built from TRBV7-9 and TRBJ1-5, with TRBD1 as a possible D gene (5 bases). Trimming stripped 2 bases from V and 0 bases from J, with 20 bases between. The CDR3 totals 19 residues. Germline CDR1 reads SEHNR; CDR2 reads FQNEAQ (reference sequence). The CDR3 DNA reads TGTGCCAGCAGCTTAACCAACAGACCGGGACTGTATAGCAATCAGCCCCAGCATTTT. Residues: CASSLTNRPGLYSNQPQHF.

There are a few counts of this clone. The V and J genes are TRBV14 and TRBJ2-7; D gene uncertain. Trimming stripped 2 bases from V and 3 bases from J, with 8 bases between. Germline V gene lookup returns CDR1 SGHDN and CDR2 FVKESK. The CDR3 spans 13 residues. The CDR3 DNA is TGTGCCAGCAGCCAATACGCAGACTACGAGCAGTACTTC. It yields the protein CASSQYADYEQYF.

The sample holds one count of this clone. V is TRBV7-9 and J is TRBJ2-1, with a tentative D call TRBD2 (6 bases). The V end lost 5 bases, the J end lost 4 bases, and 27 bases lay between the germline ends. The germline V gene encodes CDR1 SEHNR and CDR2 FQNEAQ (reference sequence). The CDR3 contains 19 residues. The CDR3 DNA reads as TGTGCCAGCAGCCCGGGGTGGGGACTTGGGATGGGTAGGTACAATGAGCAGTTCTTC. Its protein is CASSPGWGLGMGRYNEQFF.

In DNA, the CDR3 is TGCAGTACCCACATGGTGGGAGACGCTTTCTTT. It specifies CSTHMVGDAFF. The chain combines TRBV20-1 with TRBJ1-1; D is uncertain. The CDR3 spans 11 residues. V was clipped by 8 bases and J by 11 bases, with 18 bases between them. Germline V gene lookup returns CDR1 DFQATT and CDR2 SNEGSKA (reference sequence).